Below are 28 T cell receptor beta chains sequenced from a single sample in a study of T-cell memory formation after mild COVID-19. TCRdb re-analysed the 5' RACE reads in MiXCR, keeping a single row per CDR3 protein. Of 400,000 to 500,000 distinct CDR3 sequences in the sample, around 18% are singletons; the top ten hold approximately 8.1%. The sequencing sample was made of PBMCs or a T cell subset sorted from them (not recorded which). All receptors derive from an adult woman who had mild COVID-19 (a few samples of this study predate the infection). Cell type and time point are not known.

In this sample, this clonotype turned up a few times. The chain links TRBV2 to TRBJ2-6; D possibly corresponds to TRBD1 (5 bases). Germline CDR1 is SNHLY and CDR2 is FYNNEI. The CDR3 is 15 residues long. Trimming pared 8 bases from V and 3 bases from J, leaving 14 bases between. CDR3 in DNA: TGTGCCAGCGGATTCCCAGGGCTTGGGGCCAACGTCCTGACTTTC. Its translation is CASGFPGLGANVLTF. Full variable domain (rest looked up from reference TRBV2 and TRBJ2-6): EPEVTQTPSHQVTQMGQEVILRCVPISNHLYFYWYRQILGQKVEFLVSFYNNEISEKSEIFDDQFSVERPDGSNFTLKIRSTKLEDSAMYFCASGFPGLGANVLTFGAGSRLTVL.

This clonotype was counted a few times. As DNA, the CDR3 is TGTGCCAGCAGCTTTCTTGCGGGAGGAAGGGATGAGCAGTTCTTC. This sequence encodes CASSFLAGGRDEQFF. This chain connects TRBV7-9 to TRBJ2-1; 8 nucleotides line up with TRBD2. Germline lookup yields CDR1 SEHNR and CDR2 FQNEAQ (reference sequence). V gave up 3 bases and J gave up 8 bases; unmatched junction bases: 9. This CDR3 contains 15 residues.

The chain recombines TRBV5-1 with TRBJ1-2; no clear D. Germline-derived CDR1 and CDR2 are SGHRS and YFSETQ. This CDR3 contains 13 residues. With 4 bases removed from V and 4 bases from J, the gap between germline ends came to 11 bases. The CDR3 reads CASSPGFGYGYTF. The CDR3 region has the DNA TGCGCCAGCAGCCCTGGGTTTGGCTATGGCTACACCTTC.

The chain carries TRBV12-3 or TRBV12-4 and TRBJ1-1; D perhaps matches TRBD1 (6 bases). The CDR3 runs 13 residues. Between the trimmed V and J ends, which lost 2 bases and 9 bases, there was a span of 13 bases. Here the CDR3 reads CASSLKSTGQAFF. The DNA of the CDR3 is TGTGCCAGCAGTTTAAAGAGTACAGGGCAAGCTTTCTTT.

A few counts support this clonotype. This rearrangement joins TRBV6-2 or TRBV6-3 to TRBJ2-3, with D perhaps matching TRBD2 (6 bases). CDR3 length: 15 residues. V was pared by 6 bases and J by 6 bases, with 19 bases between. Germline CDR1 is MNHEY and CDR2 is SVGEGT. CDR3 sequence (DNA): TGTGCCAGCAGCTCAATGGCGGGGAAATCCGATACGCAGTATTTT. This gives the protein CASSSMAGKSDTQYF.

There are a few counts of this clonotype. This chain's CDR3 is CASSEVRVGTEAFF. CDR3 DNA: TGTGCCAGCAGTGAAGTCAGGGTTGGCACTGAAGCTTTCTTT. The V and J genes are TRBV2 and TRBJ1-1, with a possible D match to TRBD1 (5 bases). Germline V gene lookup returns CDR1 SNHLY and CDR2 FYNNEI. Trimming removed 1 base at V and 4 bases at J, with 10 bases between. The CDR3 sequence is 14 residues long.

The sample holds a few counts of this clonotype. This rearrangement joins TRBV3-1 to TRBJ1-3, with TRBD1 matching 9 bases. In germline, CDR1 is LGHDT, CDR2 YNNKEL (reference sequence). V trimming: 3 bases; J trimming: 5 bases; junction bases outside the gene matches: 2. The CDR3 is made up of 14 amino acids. In DNA, the CDR3 is TGTGCCAGCAGCCATGGACAGGGGAGAAACACCATATATTTT. It is translated as CASSHGQGRNTIYF.

This clonotype turned up a few times. The chain joins TRBV4-3 to TRBJ1-2, with D perhaps TRBD1 (6 bases). With 0 bases removed from V and 3 bases from J, the gap between germline ends came to 11 bases. Germline V gives CDR1 LGHNA, CDR2 YSLEER. The length of the CDR3 is 15 residues. CDR3 nucleotide sequence: TGCGCCAGCAGCCAAGACAGGGGATCGGACTATGGCTACACCTTC. Translated: CASSQDRGSDYGYTF.

The chain has TRBV24-1 and TRBJ2-1; TRBD1 is a possible D gene (5 bases). The V end was cut by 4 bases, the J end by 7 bases, with 10 bases between. Germline CDR1 and CDR2: KGHDR and SFDVKD. This CDR3 has 13 amino acids. DNA of the CDR3: TGTGCCACCAGTGAGTCCGACAGAAATGAGCAGTTCTTC. It yields the protein CATSESDRNEQFF.

This clonotype was seen a handful of times. The CDR3 reads CATSGRTGANYGYTF. The DNA of the CDR3 is TGTGCCACCAGCGGCAGGACAGGGGCTAACTATGGCTACACCTTC. The chain combines TRBV15 with TRBJ1-2; TRBD1 aligns across 9 bases. V shed 5 bases, J shed 0 bases, and the junction held 4 bases outside the gene matches. The CDR3 has 15 residues. Germline V gene sequence: CDR1 LNHNV, CDR2 YYDKDF (reference sequence).

This clonotype was detected only a few times. The V and J genes are TRBV6-2 or TRBV6-3 and TRBJ1-2; tentative D call: TRBD1 (6 bases). CDR1 and CDR2 from the germline V gene are MNHEY and SVGEGT. The CDR3 runs 14 residues. The V and J ends lost 2 bases and 4 bases respectively, with 11 bases between them. CDR3 nucleotide sequence: TGTGCCAGCAGTTACAGGGGACATGCCTATGGCTACACCTTC. This encodes CASSYRGHAYGYTF.

The gene calls are TRBV7-6 and TRBJ2-1, with D unclear. Germline-derived CDR1 and CDR2 are SGHVS and FNYEAQ. The CDR3 loop spans 17 amino acids. V was pared by 8 bases and J by 0 bases, with 20 bases between. This CDR3 reads CASRIYANPLSYNEQFF. The CDR3 DNA sequence: TGTGCCAGCCGAATCTACGCGAACCCCCTCTCCTACAATGAGCAGTTCTTC.

There are a few counts of this clonotype. The junction departs from the called germline gene at one end, perhaps through a read error. CDR3 in amino acids: CASNLAGGQETQYF. CDR3 DNA sequence: TGTGCCAGCAATTTAGCGGGGGGACAAGAGACCCAGTACTTC. This chain uses TRBV12-3 or TRBV12-4 with TRBJ2-5, with 10 bases that match TRBD2. The CDR3 totals 14 residues.

This clonotype has just a few counts. This chain connects TRBV24-1 to TRBJ1-2; no reliable D call. The V end was cut by 0 bases, the J end by 8 bases, with 3 bases between. Germline loops: CDR1 KGHDR, CDR2 SFDVKD. The CDR3 has 11 residues. CDR3 protein: CATSDLFGYTF. The CDR3 bases are TGTGCCACCAGTGATTTGTTCGGCTACACCTTC.

The gene calls are TRBV4-1 and TRBJ2-1; 8 bases align to TRBD2. Germline V gene lookup returns CDR1 MGHRA and CDR2 YSYEKL. The CDR3 runs to 12 residues. Trimming removed 0 bases from V and 16 bases from J; junction bases left unmatched: 5. As DNA, the CDR3 is TGCGCCAGCAGCCAAGATCCGGGGGGGCGCTTCTTC. It encodes CASSQDPGGRFF.

This sequence joins TRBV29-1 and TRBJ1-3, with no clear D. This CDR3 has 16 residues. V was cut by 4 bases and J by 0 bases, with 16 bases left in between. Germline V gene sequence: CDR1 SQVTM, CDR2 ANQGSEA. The CDR3 loop reads CSVASVDTLSGNTIYF. The CDR3 bases are TGCAGCGTTGCTTCGGTAGACACTCTCTCTGGAAACACCATATATTTT.

This clonotype was counted between two and nine times. CDR3 residues: CASSSGGTSGSSYNEQFF. The CDR3 DNA reads TGCGCCAGCAGCTCCGGAGGGACTAGCGGTAGCTCCTACAATGAGCAGTTCTTC. The J gene is TRBJ2-1, the V gene TRBV5-1; the match to TRBD2 covers 11 bases. The germline V gene has CDR1 SGHRS and CDR2 YFSETQ. The CDR3 is 18 residues long. The ends lost 3 bases at V and 0 bases at J; junction bases unmatched: 8.

This CDR3 reads CASSNRASGGHTDTQYF. Here the CDR3 DNA reads TGCGCCAGCAGCAACAGAGCTAGCGGGGGGCACACAGATACGCAGTATTTT. This chain connects TRBV4-1 to TRBJ2-3, with 11 bases fitting TRBD2. V trimming: 5 bases; J trimming: 2 bases; junction bases outside the gene matches: 9. CDR1 is MGHRA, CDR2 YSYEKL, per germline. This CDR3 spans 17 amino acids.

This chain links TRBV12-3 or TRBV12-4 with TRBJ1-2; 8 bases align to TRBD1. The CDR3 is made up of 13 amino acids. V lost 4 bases, J lost 6 bases, and 4 bases stayed unmatched. In nucleotides, the CDR3 is TGTGCCAGCAGTTCCCAGGGGGCTCATGGCTACACCTTC. Its protein is CASSSQGAHGYTF.

The sample holds a few counts of this clonotype. CDR3 loop: CASSLGGLAEETQYF. The CDR3 nucleotides read TGTGCCAGCAGCTTAGGGGGACTAGCGGAAGAGACCCAGTACTTC. The rearrangement joins TRBV7-8 to TRBJ2-5; 11 bases match TRBD2. Germline loops: CDR1 SGHVS, CDR2 FQNEAQ. The CDR3 consists of 15 residues. The V segment lost 1 base and the J segment 3 bases; nucleotides outside the gene matches: 1.

A few counts support this clonotype. The chain combines TRBV29-1 with TRBJ2-7; perhaps TRBD2 as D (6 bases). The V gene lost 0 bases and the J gene lost 7 bases, with 13 bases spanning the gap. The CDR3 is made up of 13 amino acids. CDR1 is SQVTM and CDR2 is ANQGSEA in the germline V gene. The DNA for the CDR3 is TGCAGCGTTGAAGATAAGCGGGCAGGGGAGCAGTACTTC. Encoded protein: CSVEDKRAGEQYF.

This clonotype came up a few times. V usage is TRBV7-6 and J usage is TRBJ1-2, with D possibly matching TRBD1 (6 bases). With 5 bases removed from V and 7 bases from J, the gap between germline ends came to 17 bases. CDR3 length equals 14 residues. CDR1 is SGHVS and CDR2 is FNYEAQ in the germline V gene. CDR3 amino acids: CASSPRGGVLGYTF. Here the CDR3 DNA reads TGTGCCAGCAGCCCGCGAGGGGGGGTTCTTGGCTACACCTTC.

The V call is TRBV7-6, the J call TRBJ2-7, with D tentatively TRBD2 (6 bases). The CDR3 runs to 14 residues. Trimming stripped 1 base from V and 5 bases from J, with 12 bases between. The germline gives CDR1 SGHVS, CDR2 FNYEAQ. The CDR3: CASSLEEGGHEQYF. In DNA, the CDR3 is TGTGCCAGCAGCTTAGAGGAGGGAGGCCACGAGCAGTACTTC.

This clonotype was found a few times. J is TRBJ1-6 and V is TRBV20-1, with D possibly matching TRBD1 (5 bases). The V end was cut by 6 bases, the J end by 1 base, with 10 bases between. The CDR3 extends over 14 amino acids. The germline V gene encodes CDR1 DFQATT and CDR2 SNEGSKA (reference sequence). This chain's CDR3 is CSASGRSYNSPLHF. The CDR3 nucleotides are TGCAGTGCCTCAGGGAGGTCCTATAATTCACCCCTCCACTTT.

This clonotype was seen many times. The V call is TRBV20-1, the J call TRBJ1-3, with D perhaps TRBD1 (5 bases). V gave up 3 bases and J gave up 4 bases, with 10 bases separating them. Germline V gene sequence: CDR1 DFQATT, CDR2 SNEGSKA (reference sequence). The CDR3 has 13 residues. The CDR3 DNA reads as TGCAGTGCTAGGACGGGGCTGGGAAACACCATATATTTT. Protein sequence: CSARTGLGNTIYF.

This clonotype was seen many times. CDR3 amino acids: CSVGQGGHGYTF. The CDR3 DNA reads as TGCAGCGTTGGGCAGGGAGGACATGGCTACACCTTC. The chain carries TRBV29-1 and TRBJ1-2, with D tentatively TRBD1 (5 bases). Germline V gene sequence: CDR1 SQVTM, CDR2 ANQGSEA. This CDR3 comprises 12 residues. The V and J ends lost 4 bases and 6 bases respectively, with 12 bases between them. The whole variable domain, filled in from reference TRBV29-1 and TRBJ1-2, reads SAVISQKPSRDICQRGTSLTIQCQVDSQVTMMFWYRQQPGQSLTLIATANQGSEATYESGFVIDKFPISRPNLTFSTLTVSNMSPEDSSIYLCSVGQGGHGYTFGSGTRLTVV.

This clonotype was seen a few times. The chain links TRBV6-6 to TRBJ2-1; TRBD2 matches 12 bases. Losses at the gene ends were 6 bases for V and 7 bases for J; bases not matched to a gene: 7. The CDR3 totals 15 residues. Per the germline V gene, CDR1 is MNHNY and CDR2 is SVGAGI (reference sequence). The CDR3 coding sequence is TGTGCCAGCAGCTTGACTAGCGGGAGTTCGAATGAGCAGTTCTTC. Amino acid sequence: CASSLTSGSSNEQFF.

This clonotype came up a few times. The J gene is TRBJ2-5, the V gene TRBV19; D may be TRBD2 (7 bases). The V gene lost 3 bases and the J gene lost 2 bases, with 13 bases spanning the gap. CDR3 length: 15 residues. Germline V gene lookup returns CDR1 LNHDA and CDR2 SQIVND (reference sequence). The CDR3 loop reads CASSMGGGLQETQYF. DNA for the CDR3: TGTGCCAGTAGTATGGGAGGGGGACTACAAGAGACCCAGTACTTC.